The source of this T cell receptor beta chain is a study of cytomegalovirus exposure and HLA in healthy donors. Looking at the study overall: As an earlier analysis found, 150 million to 200 million T cells yielded about 120 million unique TCR beta sequences.

There are 15 residues in the CDR3. Trimming pared 0 bases from V and 7 bases from J, leaving 15 bases between. Germline-derived CDR1 and CDR2 are PRHDT and FYEKMQ (reference sequence). The PCR contained 60 Vbeta and 13 Jbeta primers. Here immunoSEQ multiplex PCR was the method, and the copy in TCRdb shows in-frame clones only, minus some. The repertoire holds approximately 220,000 clones, with approximately 82% as singletons. On this clone itself: Its antigen is unidentified.

Study-level points and caveats: In a later analysis, HLA-associated beta chains showed higher expansion and lower generation probabilities than comparable chains. In a later analysis, several top co-occurrence clusters appeared linked to parvovirus B19, influenza, CMV and Epstein-Barr virus.

V is TRBV13 and J is TRBJ1-2; D call uncertain. This TCR came from a man between 18 and 29 years old in good health and CMV-seronegative. Sequencing was done on a sample of PBMCs. CDR3 nucleotides: TGTGCCAGCAGCTTAGGACCCATCACGGGATCTGGCTACACCTTC. This translates into CASSLGPITGSGYTF.